The subject of this entry is one TCR beta chain. This entry is derived from a study of T cells after yellow fever vaccination. From the 5' RACE reads, TCRdb called clonotypes with MiXCR, one entry per CDR3 protein. Of about 240,000 distinct CDR3 sequences in the sample, less than 8.5% were seen once. CDR1 and CDR2 from the germline V gene are SGHRS and YFSETQ. V dropped 6 bases and J dropped 3; count of bases not matched to a gene: 5. This CDR3 comprises 13 residues. The chain links TRBV5-1 to TRBJ1-1; 7 bases line up with TRBD1. The source is a man aged 30-40 years who received the YFV17D yellow fever vaccine. Sequencing used CD4+ T cells sorted from PBMCs, obtained 15 days after the yellow fever booster vaccination. The chain's CDR3 is CASIGQGDTEAFF. DNA for the CDR3: TGCGCCAGCATAGGCCAGGGGGACACTGAAGCTTTCTTT.